This TCR beta chain was captured by sequencing in a study of T cells in localized non-small cell lung cancer. Using immunoSEQ multiplex PCR, the repertoire was profiled, and TCRdb retains in-frame clones only, with some absent. Here the sample spans some 2,200 clones, about 27% being singletons. The study, taken as a whole, reports: The study linked higher blood T cell density to longer overall survival.

There are a few counts of this clone. Its antigen is not identified. V gave up 5 bases and J gave up 3 bases, with 10 bases separating them. CDR1 and CDR2 from the germline V gene are SGHTA and FQGNSA. The CDR3 has 13 amino acids. V gene TRBV7-2 combines with J gene TRBJ2-5; D is uncertain. The receptor was isolated from a man aged 35 to 69 with stage III squamous cell lung carcinoma. The sample here was lung tumor tissue, taken before any cancer treatment. DNA of the CDR3: TGTGCCAGCAGCCAAGGGCACGAAGAGACCCAGTACTTC. As protein: CASSQGHEETQYF.